This TCR beta chain was sequenced for a study of identical twins. Study observations and caveats: Out-of-frame sharing of TCR alpha in monozygotic twins was underestimated by models. Beta clonotypes that were abundant in cord blood contained fewer insertions, a pattern absent from memory repertoires.

With respect to this clonotype: Its antigen is not known.

TCRdb reprocessed the 5' RACE reads with MiXCR, giving one entry per CDR3 protein. The repertoire has around 480,000 distinct CDR3 sequences, more than 13% of them found once; the top ten carry around 0.57%. Healthy Caucasians, and only they, were the donors. V was shortened by 2 bases and J by 4 bases, with 12 bases between the two germline ends. The germline V gene has CDR1 MNHEY and CDR2 SVGEGT. The CDR3 spans 14 residues. The data also belong to a second study, concerning yellow fever vaccine responses in identical twins. That report notes: Vaccine-induced T cell responses in twins were reportedly observed to appear partly convergent, partly personalized.

The receptor's source is a woman aged 18-30 years in good health. V gene TRBV6-2 or TRBV6-3 combines with J gene TRBJ2-7; D unresolved. What was sequenced was CD4+ T cells sorted from blood. CDR3 nucleotides: TGTGCCAGCAGTTACGACTCTTCCCGGTACGAGCAGTACTTC. Translating gives CASSYDSSRYEQYF.